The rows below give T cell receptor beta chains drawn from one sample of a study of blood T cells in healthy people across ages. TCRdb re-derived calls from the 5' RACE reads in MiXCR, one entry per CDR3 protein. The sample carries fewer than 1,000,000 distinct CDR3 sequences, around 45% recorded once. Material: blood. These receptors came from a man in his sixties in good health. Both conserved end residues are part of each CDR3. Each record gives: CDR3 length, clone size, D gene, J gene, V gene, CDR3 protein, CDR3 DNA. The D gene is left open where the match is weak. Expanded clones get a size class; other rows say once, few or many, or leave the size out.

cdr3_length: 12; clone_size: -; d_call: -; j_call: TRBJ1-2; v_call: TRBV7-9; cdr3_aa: CASSFDGDGYTF; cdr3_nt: TGTGCCAGCAGCTTTGACGGGGATGGCTACACCTTC
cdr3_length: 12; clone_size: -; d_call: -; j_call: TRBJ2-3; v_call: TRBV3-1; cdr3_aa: CASSQLGNTQYF; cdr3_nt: TGTGCCAGCAGCCAGCTGGGGAATACGCAGTATTTT
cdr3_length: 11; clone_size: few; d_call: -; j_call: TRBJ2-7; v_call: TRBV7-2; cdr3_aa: CASSNMGEQYF; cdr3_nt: TGTGCCAGCAGCAATATGGGCGAGCAGTACTTC
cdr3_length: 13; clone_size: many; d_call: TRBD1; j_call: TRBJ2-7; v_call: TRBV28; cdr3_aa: CASSDGQEYEQYF; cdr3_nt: TGTGCCAGCAGCGACGGACAGGAGTACGAGCAGTACTTC
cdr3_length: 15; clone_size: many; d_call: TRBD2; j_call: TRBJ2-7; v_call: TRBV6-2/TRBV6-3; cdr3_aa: CASSSAGGGTYEQYF; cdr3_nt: TGTGCCAGCAGTTCCGCCGGCGGGGGAACCTACGAGCAGTACTTC
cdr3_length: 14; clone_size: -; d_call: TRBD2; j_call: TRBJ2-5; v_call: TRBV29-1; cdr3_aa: CSGGGPRPTETQYF; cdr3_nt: TGCAGCGGGGGGGGACCCCGGCCCACGGAGACCCAGTACTTC
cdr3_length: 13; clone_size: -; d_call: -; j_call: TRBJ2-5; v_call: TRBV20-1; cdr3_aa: CSARWRTSNEQYF; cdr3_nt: TGCAGTGCTAGATGGAGGACCTCAAATGAGCAGTACTTC
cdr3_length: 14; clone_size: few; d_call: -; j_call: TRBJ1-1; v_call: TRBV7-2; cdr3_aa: CASSLNRGGTEAFF; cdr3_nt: TGTGCCAGCAGCTTAAACAGAGGCGGCACTGAAGCTTTCTTT
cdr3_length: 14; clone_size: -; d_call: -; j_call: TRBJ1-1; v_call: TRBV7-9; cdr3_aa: CASSFRTSGTEAFF; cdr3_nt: TGTGCCAGCAGCTTTAGGACCTCGGGCACTGAAGCTTTCTTT
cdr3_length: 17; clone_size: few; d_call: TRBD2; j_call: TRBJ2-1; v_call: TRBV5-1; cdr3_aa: CASSLRMVLAGKGEQFF; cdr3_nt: TGCGCCAGCAGCTTGAGAATGGTCCTAGCGGGGAAGGGTGAGCAGTTCTTC
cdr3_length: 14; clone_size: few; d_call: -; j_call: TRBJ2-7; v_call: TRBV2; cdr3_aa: CASRRDVLAYEQYF; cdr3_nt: TGTGCCAGCAGGAGGGACGTTTTGGCCTACGAGCAGTACTTC
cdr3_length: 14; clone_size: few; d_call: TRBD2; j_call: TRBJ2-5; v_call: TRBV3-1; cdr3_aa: CASSLTSGAETQYF; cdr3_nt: TGTGCCAGCAGCCTGACTAGCGGGGCCGAGACCCAGTACTTC
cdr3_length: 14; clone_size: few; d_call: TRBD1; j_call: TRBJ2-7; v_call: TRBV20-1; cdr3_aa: CSARAQTGAYEQYF; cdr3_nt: TGCAGTGCTAGGGCACAGACAGGGGCCTACGAGCAGTACTTC